The 17 T cell receptor beta chains listed next were all sequenced from one sample in a study of cytomegalovirus exposure and HLA in healthy donors. The PCR made use of 60 Vbeta and 13 Jbeta primers. The protocol was immunoSEQ multiplex PCR, while the TCRdb copy is restricted to in-frame clones and leaves out a portion. Counted here are roughly 190,000 clones, about 81% occurring once; the ten biggest clones make up under 5%. Sequenced material: PBMCs. The receptors were sampled from a man aged 25 to 40 in good health and CMV-seropositive.

CDR3 in amino acids: CASRFSGTSGTYEQYF. In DNA form, the CDR3 reads TGTGCCAGCAGATTCTCCGGGACTAGCGGTACCTACGAGCAGTACTTC. V usage is TRBV5-6 and J usage is TRBJ2-7; the match to TRBD2 covers 11 bases. J lost 2 bases, V lost 5 bases, and 9 bases had no gene match. This CDR3 spans 16 amino acids. The germline CDR1 and CDR2 sequences are SGHDT and YYEEEE.

This chain connects TRBV20-1 to TRBJ1-1, with D unresolved. Germline values: CDR1 DFQATT, CDR2 SNEGSKA (reference sequence). The CDR3 extends over 11 amino acids. CDR3 bases: TGCAGCGGAGGGTCGGACACTGAAGCTTTCTTT. This codes for CSGGSDTEAFF.

This clone was seen only a few times. This chain links TRBV7-8 with TRBJ2-2, with 8 bases identical to TRBD2. This CDR3 is built from 16 residues. V dropped 3 bases and J dropped 2; count of bases not matched to a gene: 5. The germline V gene encodes CDR1 SGHVS and CDR2 FQNEAQ. The CDR3 is CASSLMAGGNTGELFF. The CDR3 DNA reads as TGTGCCAGCAGCTTGATGGCGGGGGGTAACACCGGGGAGCTGTTTTTT.

The V call is TRBV6-6, the J call TRBJ1-1; possibly TRBD1 for D (6 bases). This CDR3 region has 10 residues. CDR1 MNHNY and CDR2 SVGAGI come from the germline V gene (reference sequence). V lost 8 bases and J lost 8, with 9 bases in between. CDR3 region: CASGDREAFF. CDR3 bases: TGTGCCAGCGGAGACAGGGAAGCTTTCTTT.

The rearrangement links TRBV28 to TRBJ1-3; the D is unclear. This CDR3 contains 15 residues. Trimming removed 3 bases from V and 0 bases from J, with 9 bases in between. Germline lookup yields CDR1 MDHEN and CDR2 SYDVKM. CDR3 amino acids: CASSLPGISGNTIYF. Here the CDR3 DNA reads TGTGCCAGCAGTTTGCCGGGAATCTCTGGAAACACCATATATTTT.

This clone came up a few times. V and J are TRBV5-6 and TRBJ1-1; tentatively, D is TRBD1 (5 bases). V lost 0 bases and J 0 bases, leaving 6 bases between the germline ends. CDR1 SGHDT and CDR2 YYEEEE come from the germline V gene. The CDR3 contains 14 residues. CDR3 residues: CASSLGGMNTEAFF. CDR3 coding DNA: TGTGCCAGCAGCTTGGGGGGCATGAACACTGAAGCTTTCTTT.

The chain links TRBV5-4 to TRBJ2-7; maybe TRBD1 (6 bases). Trimming took off 1 base at V and 4 bases at J, with 15 bases between the two ends. This CDR3 comprises 15 residues. CDR1 is SGHNT, CDR2 YYREEE, per germline (reference sequence). CDR3 region: CASSLSLQGEYEQYF. The DNA for the CDR3 is TGTGCCAGCAGCTTGTCTCTACAGGGCGAATACGAGCAGTACTTC. Looking up the rest from reference TRBV5-4 and TRBJ2-7 gives the full variable domain: ETGVTQSPTHLIKTRGQQVTLRCSSQSGHNTVSWYQQALGQGPQFIFQYYREEENGRGNFPPRFSGLQFPNYSSELNVNALELDDSALYLCASSLSLQGEYEQYFGPGTRLTVT.

The rearrangement uses TRBV28 and TRBJ1-3, with D hard to call. CDR1 and CDR2 (germline): MDHEN, SYDVKM. V was pared by 4 bases and J by 0 bases, with 7 bases between. CDR3 length: 14 residues. The CDR3 protein is CASSSTVSGNTIYF. Written as DNA, the CDR3 is TGTGCCAGCAGTTCTACAGTCTCTGGAAACACCATATATTTT.

The chain employs TRBV5-8 and TRBJ1-1; possible D gene TRBD1, 5 bases. From germline, CDR1 is SGHTS and CDR2 YDEGEE. Trimming left V 5 bases short and J 4 bases short, with 15 bases between. The CDR3 has 14 residues. The chain's CDR3 is CASSRRGGATEAFF. The CDR3 DNA follows: TGTGCCAGCAGTCGCCGGGGAGGGGCCACTGAAGCTTTCTTT.

This clone occurred a few times. The rearrangement uses TRBV7-3 and TRBJ2-3; 14 bases match TRBD2. Germline V gene lookup returns CDR1 SGHTA and CDR2 FQGTGA. The CDR3 length is 16 residues. V dropped 5 bases and J dropped 2; count of bases not matched to a gene: 3. The CDR3: CASSTGLAGVTDTQYF. CDR3 coding DNA: TGTGCCAGCAGCACGGGACTAGCGGGGGTCACAGATACGCAGTATTTT.

The V call is TRBV4-2, the J call TRBJ1-1; TRBD1 agrees at 7 bases. Germline V gene sequence: CDR1 LGHNA, CDR2 YNFKEQ. Germline trimming cut 0 bases from V and 0 bases from J; bases unmatched to any gene: 10. The CDR3 runs to 18 residues. The CDR3 loop is CASSQEGTGEGMNTEAFF. CDR3 in DNA: TGTGCCAGCAGCCAAGAGGGTACAGGGGAAGGAATGAACACTGAAGCTTTCTTT.

As regards this clone: The junction differs from germline at one of its ends, possibly a read error. The chain joins TRBV7-7 to TRBJ2-5; 7 nucleotides align to TRBD2. The length of the CDR3 is 15 residues. Germline CDR1 reads SSHAT; CDR2 reads FNYEAQ (reference sequence). The CDR3 DNA reads as TGTGCTAGCAGCTTAGCGGAGCGGGGTTTGGAGACCCAGTACTTC. Encoded protein: CASSLAERGLETQYF.

In the case of this clone: Within the sample, other DNA sequences also encode this same CDR3. This chain connects TRBV6-5 to TRBJ1-1, with TRBD1 as a possible D gene (5 bases). Germline CDR1 is MNHEY and CDR2 is SVGAGI. The CDR3 runs 13 residues. V was clipped by 2 bases and J by 4 bases, with 8 bases between them. The CDR3 loop reads CASSYAGGTEAFF. The CDR3 coding sequence is TGTGCCAGCAGTTACGCCGGGGGCACTGAAGCTTTCTTT.

This chain joins TRBV11-2 and TRBJ2-2; unclear D gene. CDR3 size: 15 residues. The V end was cut by 7 bases, the J end by 1 base, with 13 bases between. Germline CDR1 reads SGHAT; CDR2 reads FQNNGV. CDR3 sequence (DNA): TGTGCCAGCACCTCCACCGGGTTGAACACCGGGGAGCTGTTTTTT. This gives the protein CASTSTGLNTGELFF. The full variable domain, completed using reference TRBV11-2 and TRBJ2-2, is EAGVAQSPRYKIIEKRQSVAFWCNPISGHATLYWYQQILGQGPKLLIQFQNNGVVDDSQLPKDRFSAERLKGVDSTLKIQPAKLEDSAVYLCASTSTGLNTGELFFGEGSRLTVL.

This chain's CDR3 is CASSYSGGGTYEQYF. CDR3 nucleotides: TGTGCCAGCAGTTACTCGGGGGGGGGCACCTACGAGCAGTACTTC. This sequence joins TRBV6-5 and TRBJ2-7; D is perhaps TRBD2 (7 bases). This CDR3 comprises 15 residues. Germline values: CDR1 MNHEY, CDR2 SVGAGI. Trimming left V 0 bases short and J 2 bases short, with 11 bases between.

This chain uses TRBV7-9 with TRBJ1-6; 8 bases line up with TRBD1. The CDR3 is made up of 14 amino acids. With 4 bases clipped from V and 10 bases from J, the junction kept 6 bases outside the gene matches. Germline CDR1 reads SEHNR; CDR2 reads FQNEAQ (reference sequence). The CDR3 region is CASSSQTGVSPLHF. Written as DNA, the CDR3 is TGTGCCAGCAGCTCCCAGACAGGGGTCTCACCCCTCCACTTT.

This rearrangement joins TRBV10-1 to TRBJ1-1, with TRBD1 identical over 9 bases. Per germline, CDR1 WNHNN and CDR2 SYGVQD (reference sequence). CDR3 length: 12 residues. Unmatched junction bases numbered 5, after V lost 8 bases and J lost 7 bases. CDR3 nucleotides: TGCGCCAGCGGGGGACAGGGTAATGAAGCTTTCTTT. It translates to CASGGQGNEAFF.